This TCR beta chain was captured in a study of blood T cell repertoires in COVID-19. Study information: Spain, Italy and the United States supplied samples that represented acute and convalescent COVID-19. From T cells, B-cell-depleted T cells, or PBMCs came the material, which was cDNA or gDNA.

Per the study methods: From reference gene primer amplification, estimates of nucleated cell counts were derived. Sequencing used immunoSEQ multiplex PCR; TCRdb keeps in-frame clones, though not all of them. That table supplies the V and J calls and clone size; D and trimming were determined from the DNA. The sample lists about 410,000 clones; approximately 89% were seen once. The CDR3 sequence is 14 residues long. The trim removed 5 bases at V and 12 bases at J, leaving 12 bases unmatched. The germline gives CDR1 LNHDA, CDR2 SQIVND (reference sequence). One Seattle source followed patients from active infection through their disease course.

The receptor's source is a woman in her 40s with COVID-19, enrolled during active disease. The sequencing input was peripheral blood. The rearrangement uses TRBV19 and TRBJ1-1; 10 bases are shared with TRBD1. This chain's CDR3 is CASSLARTGGKTFF. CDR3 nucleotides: TGTGCCAGTAGTCTAGCGAGGACAGGGGGAAAAACTTTCTTT. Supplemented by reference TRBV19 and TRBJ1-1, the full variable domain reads DGGITQSPKYLFRKEGQNVTLSCEQNLNHDAMYWYRQDPGQGLRLIYYSQIVNDFQKGDIAEGYSVSREKKESFPLTVTSAQKNPTAFYLCASSLARTGGKTFFGQGTRLTVV.